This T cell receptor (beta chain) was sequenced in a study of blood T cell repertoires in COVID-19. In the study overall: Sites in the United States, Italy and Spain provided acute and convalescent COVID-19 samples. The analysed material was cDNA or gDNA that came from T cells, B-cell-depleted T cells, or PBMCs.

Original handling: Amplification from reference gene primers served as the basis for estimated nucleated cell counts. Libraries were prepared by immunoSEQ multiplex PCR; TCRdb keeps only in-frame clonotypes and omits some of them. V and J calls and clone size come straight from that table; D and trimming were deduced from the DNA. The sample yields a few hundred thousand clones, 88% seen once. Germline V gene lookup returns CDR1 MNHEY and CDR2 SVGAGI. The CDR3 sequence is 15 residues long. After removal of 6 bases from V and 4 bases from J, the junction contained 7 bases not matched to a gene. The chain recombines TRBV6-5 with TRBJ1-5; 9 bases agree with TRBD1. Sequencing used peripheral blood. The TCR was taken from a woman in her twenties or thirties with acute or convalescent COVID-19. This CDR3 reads CASSPDRGRNQPQHF. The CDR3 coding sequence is TGTGCCAGCAGCCCGGACAGGGGACGAAATCAGCCCCAGCATTTT.